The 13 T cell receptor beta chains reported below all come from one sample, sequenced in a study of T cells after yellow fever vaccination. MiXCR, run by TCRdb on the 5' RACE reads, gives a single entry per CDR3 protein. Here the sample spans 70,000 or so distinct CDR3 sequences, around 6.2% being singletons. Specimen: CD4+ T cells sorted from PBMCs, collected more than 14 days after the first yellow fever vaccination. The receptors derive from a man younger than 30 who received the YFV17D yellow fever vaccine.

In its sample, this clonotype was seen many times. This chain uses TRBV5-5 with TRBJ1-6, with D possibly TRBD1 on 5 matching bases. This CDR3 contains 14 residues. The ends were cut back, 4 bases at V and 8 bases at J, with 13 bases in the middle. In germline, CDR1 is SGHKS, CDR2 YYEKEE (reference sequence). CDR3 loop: CASSPYSRDSPLHF. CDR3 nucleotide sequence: TGTGCCAGCAGCCCGTATAGCAGGGATTCACCCCTCCACTTT.

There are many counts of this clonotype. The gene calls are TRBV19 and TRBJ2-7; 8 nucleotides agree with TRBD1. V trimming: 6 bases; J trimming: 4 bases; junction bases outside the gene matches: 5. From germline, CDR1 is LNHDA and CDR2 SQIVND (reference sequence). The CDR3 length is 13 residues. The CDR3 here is CASSYGQGYEQYF. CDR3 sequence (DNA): TGTGCCAGTAGCTACGGACAGGGATACGAGCAGTACTTC. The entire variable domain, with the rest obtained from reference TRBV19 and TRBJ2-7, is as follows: DGGITQSPKYLFRKEGQNVTLSCEQNLNHDAMYWYRQDPGQGLRLIYYSQIVNDFQKGDIAEGYSVSREKKESFPLTVTSAQKNPTAFYLCASSYGQGYEQYFGPGTRLTVT.

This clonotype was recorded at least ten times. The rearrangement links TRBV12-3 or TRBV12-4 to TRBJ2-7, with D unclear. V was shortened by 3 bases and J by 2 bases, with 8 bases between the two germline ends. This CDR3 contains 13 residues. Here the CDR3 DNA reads TGTGCCAGCAGTTTGTACCGTGCCTACGAGCAGTACTTC. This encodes CASSLYRAYEQYF.

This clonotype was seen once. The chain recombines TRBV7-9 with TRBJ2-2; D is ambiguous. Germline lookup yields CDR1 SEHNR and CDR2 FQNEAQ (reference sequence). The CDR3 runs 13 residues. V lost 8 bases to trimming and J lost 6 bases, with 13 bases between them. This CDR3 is CASGPGWPGELFF. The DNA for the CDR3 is TGTGCCAGCGGCCCCGGGTGGCCCGGGGAGCTGTTTTTT.

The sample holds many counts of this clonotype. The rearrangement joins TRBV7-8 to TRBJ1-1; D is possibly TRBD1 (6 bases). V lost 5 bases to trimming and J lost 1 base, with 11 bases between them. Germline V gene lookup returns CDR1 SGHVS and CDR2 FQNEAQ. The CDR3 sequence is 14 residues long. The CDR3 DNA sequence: TGTGCCAGCAGCCATCAGGGGAGGAACACTGAAGCTTTCTTT. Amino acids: CASSHQGRNTEAFF. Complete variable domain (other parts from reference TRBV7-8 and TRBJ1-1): GAGVSQSPRYKVAKRGQDVALRCDPISGHVSLFWYQQALGQGPEFLTYFQNEAQLDKSGLPSDRFFAERPEGSVSTLKIQRTQQEDSAVYLCASSHQGRNTEAFFGQGTRLTVV.

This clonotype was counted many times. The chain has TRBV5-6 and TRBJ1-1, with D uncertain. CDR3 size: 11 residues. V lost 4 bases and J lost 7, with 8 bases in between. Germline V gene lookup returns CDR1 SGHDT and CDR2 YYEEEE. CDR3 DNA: TGTGCCAGCAGCGCAACGGATGAAGCTTTCTTT. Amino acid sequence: CASSATDEAFF.

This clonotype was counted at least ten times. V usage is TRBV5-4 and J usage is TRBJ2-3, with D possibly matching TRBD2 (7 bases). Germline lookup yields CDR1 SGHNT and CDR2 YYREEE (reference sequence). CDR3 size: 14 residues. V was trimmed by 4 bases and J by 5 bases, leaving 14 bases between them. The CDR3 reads CASSNGGREDTQYF. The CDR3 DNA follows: TGTGCCAGCAGCAACGGGGGGCGAGAAGATACGCAGTATTTT.

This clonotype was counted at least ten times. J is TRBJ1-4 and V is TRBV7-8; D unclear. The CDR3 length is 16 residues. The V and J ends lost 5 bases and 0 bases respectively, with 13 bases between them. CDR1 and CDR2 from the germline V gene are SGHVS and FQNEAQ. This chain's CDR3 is CASSLQNPTTNEKLFF. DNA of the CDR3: TGTGCCAGCAGCCTCCAGAATCCGACAACTAATGAAAAACTGTTTTTT.

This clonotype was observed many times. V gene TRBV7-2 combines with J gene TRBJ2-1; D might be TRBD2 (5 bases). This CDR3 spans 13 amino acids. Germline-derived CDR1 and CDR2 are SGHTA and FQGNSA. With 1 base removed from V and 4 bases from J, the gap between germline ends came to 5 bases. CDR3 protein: CASSLGTYNEQFF. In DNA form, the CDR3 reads TGTGCCAGCAGCTTAGGGACTTACAATGAGCAGTTCTTC. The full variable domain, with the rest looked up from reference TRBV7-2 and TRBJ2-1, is GAGVSQSPSNKVTEKGKDVELRCDPISGHTALYWYRQSLGQGLEFLIYFQGNSAPDKSGLPSDRFSAERTGGSVSTLTIQRTQQEDSAVYLCASSLGTYNEQFFGPGTRLTVL.

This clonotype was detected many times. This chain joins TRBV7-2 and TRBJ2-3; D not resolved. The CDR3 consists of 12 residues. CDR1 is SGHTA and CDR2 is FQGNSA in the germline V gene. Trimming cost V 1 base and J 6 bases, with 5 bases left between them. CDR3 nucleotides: TGTGCCAGCAGCTTAGGGAAGGATACGCAGTATTTT. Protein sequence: CASSLGKDTQYF.

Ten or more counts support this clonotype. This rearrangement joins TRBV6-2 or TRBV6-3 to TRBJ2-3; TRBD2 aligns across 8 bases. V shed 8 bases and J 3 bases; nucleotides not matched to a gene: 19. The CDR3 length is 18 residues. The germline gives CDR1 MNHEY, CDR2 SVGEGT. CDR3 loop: CASFPTSGGTAGTDTQYF. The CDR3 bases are TGTGCCAGCTTCCCAACCAGCGGGGGAACCGCCGGGACAGATACGCAGTATTTT.

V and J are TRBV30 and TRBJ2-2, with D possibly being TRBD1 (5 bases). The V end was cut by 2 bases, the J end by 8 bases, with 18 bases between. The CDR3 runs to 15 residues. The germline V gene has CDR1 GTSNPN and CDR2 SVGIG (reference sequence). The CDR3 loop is CAWSNGQGVRGELFF. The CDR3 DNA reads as TGTGCCTGGAGTAATGGGCAGGGTGTCAGGGGGGAGCTGTTTTTT.

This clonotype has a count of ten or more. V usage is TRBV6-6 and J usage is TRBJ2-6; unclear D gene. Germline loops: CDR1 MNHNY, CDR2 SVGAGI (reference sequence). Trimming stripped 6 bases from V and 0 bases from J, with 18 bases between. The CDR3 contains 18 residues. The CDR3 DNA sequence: TGTGCCAGCAGCTCCTTCCCCTTACTTAGCTCTGGGGCCAACGTCCTGACTTTC. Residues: CASSSFPLLSSGANVLTF.